These 24 T cell receptor beta chains were sequenced from one sample in a study of OX40 agonist ivuxolimab in advanced cancers. The assay was immunoSEQ multiplex PCR, and TCRdb's table has in-frame clones only and misses some. The sample includes 15,000 to 20,000 clones, 55% to 80% of them seen just once. The material was CD4+ or CD8+ T cells sorted from blood, obtained in a trial of the OX40 agonist ivuxolimab. All receptors derive from an adult with an advanced solid tumor such as melanoma, head and neck, liver or kidney cancer.

V and J are TRBV7-9 and TRBJ2-5; 9 bases line up with TRBD2. With V trimmed by 5 bases and J by 2 bases, 18 bases remained unmatched. Per the germline V gene, CDR1 is SEHNR and CDR2 is FQNEAQ (reference sequence). CDR3 length: 19 amino acids. The CDR3 region is CASSPRLAVVGWVQETQYF. The CDR3 DNA sequence: TGTGCCAGCAGCCCCAGACTAGCGGTTGTCGGGTGGGTACAAGAGACCCAGTACTTC. Full variable domain (remainder filled in from reference TRBV7-9 and TRBJ2-5): DTGVSQNPRHKITKRGQNVTFRCDPISEHNRLYWYRQTLGQGPEFLTYFQNEAQLEKSRLLSDRFSAERPKGSFSTLEIQRTEQGDSAMYLCASSPRLAVVGWVQETQYFGPGTRLLVL.

This clone was observed a few times. The J gene is TRBJ2-5, the V gene TRBV7-8; 7 bases align to TRBD1. The CDR3 has 15 residues. The V gene end was trimmed by 2 bases and the J gene end by 1 base; junction bases not matched to a gene: 4. The V gene's germline CDR1 is SGHVS and CDR2 FQNEAQ. The CDR3, as DNA: TGTGCCAGCAGCTTACCGGACAGGACCCAAGAGACCCAGTACTTC. It specifies CASSLPDRTQETQYF.

The rearrangement uses TRBV7-9 and TRBJ2-7, with D possibly being TRBD1 (7 bases). Germline CDR1 reads SEHNR; CDR2 reads FQNEAQ (reference sequence). Trimming took 5 bases from V and 7 from J, leaving 21 bases between them. The length of the CDR3 is 15 residues. The CDR3 reads CASSHLGGGAGEQYF. The CDR3 nucleotides are TGTGCCAGCAGCCACCTTGGAGGGGGCGCGGGAGAGCAGTACTTC.

This clone has only a few counts. V usage is TRBV30 and J usage is TRBJ1-1; TRBD1 matches at 10 bases. This CDR3 comprises 18 residues. The J segment lost 3 bases and the V segment lost 4 bases, leaving 17 bases of the junction unmatched. Germline CDR1 and CDR2: GTSNPN and SVGIG (reference sequence). The CDR3 loop is CAWISRARDRGVDTEAFF. The CDR3 DNA follows: TGTGCCTGGATCAGTAGGGCCCGGGACAGGGGTGTAGACACTGAAGCTTTCTTT.

This clone was detected once. The rearrangement uses TRBV7-9 and TRBJ2-5; TRBD2 aligns across 8 bases. Trimming at V came to 0 bases and at J to 4 bases, leaving 4 bases not matched to a gene. Germline assignment: CDR1 SEHNR and CDR2 FQNEAQ (reference sequence). The CDR3 contains 15 residues. CDR3 sequence reads: CASSLAGTSRETQYF. The CDR3 DNA is TGTGCCAGCAGCTTAGCGGGGACTAGTAGAGAGACCCAGTACTTC.

This clone was counted between two and nine times. This chain uses TRBV30 with TRBJ1-4, with 9 bases aligning to TRBD1. The CDR3 loop spans 14 amino acids. Unmatched junction bases numbered 8, after V lost 4 bases and J lost 8 bases. The germline gives CDR1 GTSNPN, CDR2 SVGIG (reference sequence). The CDR3 sequence is CAWTRWTGDEKLFF. The CDR3 DNA follows: TGTGCCTGGACAAGGTGGACAGGGGACGAAAAACTGTTTTTT.

V is TRBV6-1 and J is TRBJ2-1; weak D call: TRBD1 (6 bases). V lost 7 bases to trimming and J lost 7 bases, with 14 bases between them. This CDR3 has 13 residues. Germline lookup yields CDR1 MNHNS and CDR2 SASEGT. The CDR3 DNA follows: TGTGCCAGCACCGGGACAAGCTTAAATGAGCAGTTCTTC. Translating it yields CASTGTSLNEQFF.

CDR3: CSVDRTVNGYTF. The CDR3, as DNA: TGCAGCGTTGATCGGACAGTAAATGGCTACACCTTC. This sequence joins TRBV29-1 and TRBJ1-2; D might be TRBD1 (6 bases). The CDR3 covers 12 residues. Germline CDR1 reads SQVTM; CDR2 reads ANQGSEA. The ends were cut back, 3 bases at V and 6 bases at J, with 11 bases in the middle.

This rearrangement joins TRBV5-6 to TRBJ1-4, with TRBD1 as a possible D gene (5 bases). The V end lost 6 bases, the J end lost 1 base, and 16 bases lay between the germline ends. The V gene's germline CDR1 is SGHDT and CDR2 YYEEEE. The CDR3 spans 16 residues. This CDR3 is CASTSGTGGTNEKLFF. The CDR3 DNA is TGTGCCAGCACCTCGGGGACCGGGGGAACTAATGAAAAACTGTTTTTT.

The chain couples TRBV29-1 to TRBJ1-2; possible D gene TRBD1, 5 bases. V lost 5 bases, J lost 4 bases, and 11 bases lay in between. This CDR3 has 12 amino acids. Germline CDR1 is SQVTM and CDR2 is ANQGSEA. DNA for the CDR3: TGCAGCGTTCTAGGGGAAGTCTATGGCTACACCTTC. Protein sequence: CSVLGEVYGYTF.

The J gene is TRBJ2-1, the V gene TRBV28; D gene ambiguous. V was pared by 6 bases and J by 4 bases, with 7 bases between. Germline V gives CDR1 MDHEN, CDR2 SYDVKM. The CDR3 consists of 12 residues. The CDR3 DNA is TGTGCCAGCAGCAAAGAGTACAATGAGCAGTTCTTC. This gives the protein CASSKEYNEQFF.

The chain couples TRBV11-2 to TRBJ2-5, with TRBD2 matching over 14 bases. The J call is uncertain, as TRBJ2-7 better fits the DNA end. The germline V gene has CDR1 SGHAT and CDR2 FQNNGV. This CDR3 is built from 19 residues. The DNA of the CDR3 is TGTGCCAGCAGCCCCAGACTAGCGGGGGGGCCTTTTCCTAACTACGAGCAGTACTTC. Translated, it gives CASSPRLAGGPFPNYEQYF.

This chain links TRBV6-5 with TRBJ2-7; D uncertain. Per the germline V gene, CDR1 is MNHEY and CDR2 is SVGAGI. The CDR3 is 14 residues long. Trimming removed 7 bases from V and 2 bases from J, with 15 bases in between. CDR3 loop: CASKSPHSTYEQYF. The CDR3 coding sequence is TGTGCCAGCAAGTCCCCCCATTCCACCTACGAGCAGTACTTC.

The chain is built from TRBV27 and TRBJ1-5, with a weak D call TRBD1 (5 bases). V was cut by 5 bases and J by 3 bases, with 17 bases left in between. CDR3 size: 16 residues. CDR1 MNHEY and CDR2 SMNVEV come from the germline V gene (reference sequence). CDR3 region: CASSPLTGLINQPQHF. The CDR3 DNA reads TGTGCCAGCAGTCCCCTTACGGGACTTATCAATCAGCCCCAGCATTTT.

V is TRBV7-9 and J is TRBJ2-1; D is undetermined. The V gene's germline CDR1 is SEHNR and CDR2 FQNEAQ (reference sequence). V shed 0 bases and J shed 10 bases, with 10 bases lying between them. The length of the CDR3 is 13 residues. The DNA for the CDR3 is TGTGCCAGCAGCTTAGCGCTTGGGGTCGAGCAGTTCTTC. It specifies CASSLALGVEQFF.

The rearrangement links TRBV5-6 to TRBJ2-5, with TRBD1 matching over 11 bases. Looked up from germline, CDR1 is SGHDT and CDR2 is YYEEEE. Trimming took 2 bases from V and 3 from J; bases not matched to a gene: 3. The CDR3 consists of 15 residues. CDR3 sequence: CASSFGDRGKETQYF. The CDR3 DNA is TGTGCCAGCAGCTTCGGGGACAGGGGGAAAGAGACCCAGTACTTC. The full variable domain, in which reference TRBV5-6 and TRBJ2-5 provide the parts outside the CDR3, is DAGVTQSPTHLIKTRGQQVTLRCSPKSGHDTVSWYQQALGQGPQFIFQYYEEEERQRGNFPDRFSGHQFPNYSSELNVNALLLGDSALYLCASSFGDRGKETQYFGPGTRLLVL.

The chain combines TRBV5-1 with TRBJ1-2, with no clear D. V was clipped by 8 bases and J by 3 bases, with 11 bases between them. Germline-derived CDR1 and CDR2 are SGHRS and YFSETQ. The CDR3 consists of 12 residues. The CDR3 DNA reads TGCGCCAGTTCCCCAGCAGACTATGGCTACACCTTC. It codes for CASSPADYGYTF.

The J gene is TRBJ2-5, the V gene TRBV7-9; D is perhaps TRBD1 or TRBD2 (5 bases each). The closer fit of TRBJ2-7 to the DNA end suggests the J call may be wrong. CDR1 SEHNR and CDR2 FQNEAQ come from the germline V gene (reference sequence). This CDR3 spans 16 amino acids. In nucleotides, the CDR3 is TGTGCCAGCAGCTTAGGTGAGGGGATATCGTCCTACGAGCAGTACTTC. This encodes CASSLGEGISSYEQYF.

The chain uses TRBV19 and TRBJ2-3; weak D call: TRBD2 (6 bases). Germline V lookup: CDR1 LNHDA, CDR2 SQIVND (reference sequence). V gave up 6 bases and J gave up 5 bases, with 15 bases separating them. This CDR3 is built from 14 residues. CDR3 amino acids: CASRAGTGLDTQYF. Here the CDR3 DNA reads TGTGCCAGTAGAGCCGGGACTGGTCTAGATACGCAGTATTTT.

The chain is built from TRBV4-2 and TRBJ1-1, with D possibly TRBD1 on 5 matching bases. Germline loops: CDR1 LGHNA, CDR2 YNFKEQ. V was pared by 0 bases and J by 2 bases, with 13 bases between. The CDR3 loop spans 16 amino acids. CDR3: CASSQDRSGRNTEAFF. CDR3 in DNA: TGTGCCAGCAGCCAAGACCGATCGGGACGAAACACTGAAGCTTTCTTT.

The chain links TRBV30 to TRBJ2-7, with TRBD2 matching 9 bases. Germline lookup yields CDR1 GTSNPN and CDR2 SVGIG (reference sequence). V lost 7 bases, J lost 2 bases, and 12 bases stayed unmatched. The CDR3 is 15 amino acids. The CDR3 DNA is TGTGCCTCGCTTACTGCGGGGGGGGAGACCTACGAGCAGTACTTC. Translating gives CASLTAGGETYEQYF.

The rearrangement uses TRBV5-4 and TRBJ1-6, with no clear D. The V end lost 0 bases, the J end lost 6 bases, and 4 bases lay between the germline ends. Germline CDR1 is SGHNT and CDR2 is YYREEE (reference sequence). CDR3 length: 13 amino acids. As DNA, the CDR3 is TGTGCCAGCAGCTTGGCCAGTAATTCACCCCTCCACTTT. It is translated as CASSLASNSPLHF.

The chain is built from TRBV7-9 and TRBJ1-1; 9 positions agree with TRBD1. This CDR3 is 13 amino acids long. Losses at the gene ends were 6 bases for V and 7 bases for J; bases not matched to a gene: 6. Germline CDR1 is SEHNR and CDR2 is FQNEAQ (reference sequence). CDR3 amino acids: CASRHGQGIEAFF. DNA of the CDR3: TGTGCCAGCAGGCATGGACAGGGGATTGAAGCTTTCTTT.

V gene TRBV9 combines with J gene TRBJ2-1; tentatively, D is TRBD2 (6 bases). CDR1 and CDR2 (germline): SGDLS, YYNGEE. Trimming left V 2 bases short and J 6 bases short, with 15 bases between. The CDR3 has 15 amino acids. The chain's CDR3 is CASSVLGSSSNEQFF. The CDR3 region has the DNA TGTGCCAGCAGCGTTCTCGGGAGTAGTAGCAATGAGCAGTTCTTC. Using reference TRBV9 and TRBJ2-1 for the parts outside the CDR3, the full variable domain is DSGVTQTPKHLITATGQRVTLRCSPRSGDLSVYWYQQSLDQGLQFLIQYYNGEERAKGNILERFSAQQFPDLHSELNLSSLELGDSALYFCASSVLGSSSNEQFFGPGTRLTVL.